This entry features one T cell receptor beta chain sequence. This specimen belongs to a study of cytotoxic CD8 clonotypes in ibrutinib-treated CLL. Here immunoSEQ multiplex PCR was the method, and the copy in TCRdb shows in-frame clones only, minus some. The sample has some 200,000 clones, about 72% seen once. This clonotype was sampled from a human donor with chronic lymphocytic leukemia. Sample: PBMCs, taken after 24 months of ibrutinib treatment.

The CDR3 nucleotides read TGTGCCAGCAGCCAAGTCGCCGGGGGTACCGGGGAGCTGTTTTTT. Translation: CASSQVAGGTGELFF. The J gene is TRBJ2-2, the V gene TRBV14, with D possibly TRBD2 on 6 matching bases. The CDR3 runs 15 residues. The germline V gene encodes CDR1 SGHDN and CDR2 FVKESK. V was cut by 1 base and J by 5 bases, with 11 bases left in between.